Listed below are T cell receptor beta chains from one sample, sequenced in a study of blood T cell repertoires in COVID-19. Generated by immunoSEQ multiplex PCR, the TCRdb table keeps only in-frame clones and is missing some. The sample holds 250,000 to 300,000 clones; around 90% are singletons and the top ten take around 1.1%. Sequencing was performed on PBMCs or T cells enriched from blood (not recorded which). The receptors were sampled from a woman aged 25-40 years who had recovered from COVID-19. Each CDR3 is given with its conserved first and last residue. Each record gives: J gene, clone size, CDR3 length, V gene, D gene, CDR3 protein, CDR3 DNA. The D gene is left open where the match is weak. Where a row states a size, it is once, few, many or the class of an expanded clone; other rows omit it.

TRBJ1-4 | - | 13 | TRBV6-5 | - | CATTRARGEKLFF | TGTGCCACCACCAGGGCTCGGGGGGAAAAACTGTTTTTT
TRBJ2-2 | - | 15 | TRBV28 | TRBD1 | CATELGTGYTGELFF | TGTGCCACCGAGTTGGGGACAGGGTACACCGGGGAGCTGTTTTTT
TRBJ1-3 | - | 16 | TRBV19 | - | CASSPGHFSSGNTIYF | TGTGCCAGTAGCCCGGGACACTTCTCTTCTGGAAACACCATATATTTT
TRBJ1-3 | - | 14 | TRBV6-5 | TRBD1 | CASSRTGYGNTIYF | TGTGCCAGCAGCAGGACAGGGTACGGAAACACCATATATTTT
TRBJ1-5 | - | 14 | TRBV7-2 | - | CASSPQEGPQPQHF | TGTGCCAGCAGCCCTCAGGAAGGCCCTCAGCCCCAGCATTTT
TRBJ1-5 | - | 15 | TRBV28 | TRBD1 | CASMPGQRSNQPQHF | TGTGCCAGCATGCCGGGACAGAGATCCAATCAGCCCCAGCATTTT
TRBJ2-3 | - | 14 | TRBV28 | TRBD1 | CASSPGQNTDTQYF | TGTGCCAGCAGTCCGGGACAGAACACAGATACGCAGTATTTT
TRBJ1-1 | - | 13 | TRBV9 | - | CASSVSADSEAFF | TGTGCCAGCAGCGTATCGGCAGACTCGGAAGCTTTCTTT
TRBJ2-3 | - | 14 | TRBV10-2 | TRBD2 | CASNPSGSSDTQYF | TGCGCCAGCAATCCTAGCGGGAGTTCAGATACGCAGTATTTT
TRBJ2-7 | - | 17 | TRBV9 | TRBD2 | CASSAATGGDTLYEQYF | TGTGCCAGCAGCGCCGCAACGGGAGGGGACACTCTCTACGAGCAGTACTTC
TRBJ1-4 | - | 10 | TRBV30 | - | CAGLQGIWFF | TGTGCCGGTCTACAGGGCATTTGGTTTTTT
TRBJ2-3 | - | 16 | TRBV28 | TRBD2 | CASSLLFSGSGDTQYF | TGTGCCAGCAGTTTATTGTTTAGCGGGAGCGGAGATACGCAGTATTTT
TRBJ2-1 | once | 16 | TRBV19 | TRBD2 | CASSIDLSGSYNEQFF | TGTGCCAGTAGTATAGATCTAAGCGGGAGCTACAATGAGCAGTTCTTC
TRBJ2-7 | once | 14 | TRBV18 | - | CASSPPGLPYEQYF | TGTGCCAGCTCACCACCCGGACTTCCATACGAGCAGTACTTC
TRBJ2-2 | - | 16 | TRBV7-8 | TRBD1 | CASSLTRGLYTGELFF | TGTGCCAGCAGCTTAACTAGGGGGCTGTACACCGGGGAGCTGTTTTTT
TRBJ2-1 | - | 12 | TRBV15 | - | CATSPGSNEQFF | TGTGCCACCAGCCCGGGGAGCAATGAGCAGTTCTTC
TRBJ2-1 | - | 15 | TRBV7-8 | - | CASKEEVSLYNEQFF | TGTGCCAGCAAGGAGGAGGTCTCTCTCTACAATGAGCAGTTCTTC
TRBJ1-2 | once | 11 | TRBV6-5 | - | CASSNRYGYTF | TGTGCCAGCAGTAACCGGTATGGCTACACCTTC
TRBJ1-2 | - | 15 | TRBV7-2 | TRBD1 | CASSKWTGGRDGYTF | TGTGCCAGCAGCAAATGGACAGGGGGTCGGGATGGCTACACCTTC
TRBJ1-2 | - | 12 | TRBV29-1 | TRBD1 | CSVGAGGYGYTF | TGCAGCGTAGGAGCAGGGGGCTATGGCTACACCTTC
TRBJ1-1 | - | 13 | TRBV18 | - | CASSPVANTEAFF | TGTGCCAGCTCACCTGTGGCGAACACTGAAGCTTTCTTT
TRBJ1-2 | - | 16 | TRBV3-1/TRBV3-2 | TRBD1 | CASSREGGSSNYGYTF | TGTGCCAGCAGCCGGGAAGGGGGCAGCTCTAACTATGGCTACACCTTC
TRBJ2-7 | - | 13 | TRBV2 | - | CVSRRDSQGEQYF | TGTGTCAGCAGGAGGGACAGCCAAGGGGAGCAGTACTTC
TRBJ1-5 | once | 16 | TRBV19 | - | CASSIPGGMGNQPQHF | TGTGCCAGTAGTATTCCGGGGGGTATGGGGAATCAGCCCCAGCATTTT